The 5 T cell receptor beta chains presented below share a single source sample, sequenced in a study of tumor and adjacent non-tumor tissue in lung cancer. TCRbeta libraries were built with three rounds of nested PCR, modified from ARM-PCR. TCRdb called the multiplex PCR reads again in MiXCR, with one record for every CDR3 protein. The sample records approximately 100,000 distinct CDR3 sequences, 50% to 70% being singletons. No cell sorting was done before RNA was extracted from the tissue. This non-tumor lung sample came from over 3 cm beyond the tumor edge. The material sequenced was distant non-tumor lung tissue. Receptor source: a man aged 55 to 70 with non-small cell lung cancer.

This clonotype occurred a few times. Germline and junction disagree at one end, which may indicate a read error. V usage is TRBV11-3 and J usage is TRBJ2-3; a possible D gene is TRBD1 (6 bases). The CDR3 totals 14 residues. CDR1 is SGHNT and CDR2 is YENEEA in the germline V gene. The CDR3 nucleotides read TGTGCCAGCAGCCCGTGGGGGCCCGCAGATACGCAGTATTTC. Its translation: CASSPWGPADTQYF. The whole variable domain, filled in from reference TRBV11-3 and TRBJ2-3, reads EAGVVQSPRYKIIEKKQPVAFWCNPISGHNTLYWYLQNLGQGPELLIRYENEEAVDDSQLPKDRFSAERLKGVDSTLKIQPAELGDSAVYLCASSPWGPADTQYFGPGTRLTVL.

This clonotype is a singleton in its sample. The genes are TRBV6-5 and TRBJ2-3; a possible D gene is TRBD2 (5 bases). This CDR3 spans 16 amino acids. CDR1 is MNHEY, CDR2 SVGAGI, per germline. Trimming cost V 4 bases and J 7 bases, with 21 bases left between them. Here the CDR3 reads CASSLGRAEGLNTQYF. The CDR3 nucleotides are TGTGCCAGCAGTTTAGGGAGAGCGGAAGGTTTAAATACGCAGTATTTT.

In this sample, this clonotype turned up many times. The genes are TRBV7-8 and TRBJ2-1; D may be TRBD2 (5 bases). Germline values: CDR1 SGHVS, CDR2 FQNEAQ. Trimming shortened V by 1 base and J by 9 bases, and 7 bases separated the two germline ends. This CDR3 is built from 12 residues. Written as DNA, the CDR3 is TGTGCCAGCAGCTTAGTAGGGAGTGAGCAGTTCTTC. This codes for CASSLVGSEQFF.

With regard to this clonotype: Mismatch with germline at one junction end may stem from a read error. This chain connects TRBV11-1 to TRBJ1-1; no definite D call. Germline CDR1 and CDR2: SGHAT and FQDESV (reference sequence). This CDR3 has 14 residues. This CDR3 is CVSSLLAGEIEAFF. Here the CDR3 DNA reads TGTGTCAGCAGCTTATTGGCGGGCGAGATTGAAGCTTTCTTT.

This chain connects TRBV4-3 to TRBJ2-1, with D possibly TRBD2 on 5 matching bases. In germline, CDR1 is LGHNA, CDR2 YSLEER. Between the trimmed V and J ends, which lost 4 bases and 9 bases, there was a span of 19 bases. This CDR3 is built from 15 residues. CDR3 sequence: CASSPETSGSGEQFF. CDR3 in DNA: TGCGCCAGCAGCCCAGAAACTAGTGGGAGTGGTGAGCAGTTCTTC.